This T cell receptor (beta chain) was identified in a study of T-cell memory formation after mild COVID-19. Findings of the study overall: What remained unconfirmed was the SARS-CoV-2 specificity of second-wave clones peaking on day 37. Pre-infection memory held some responding clones, suggesting pre-existing cross-reactive T cells responded. Clones that contracted from day 15 to 85 had balanced CD4/CD8; later expanders were CD4+ biased. Contracting CD4+ clones sat mainly in CM and EM; CD8+ in EMRA.

About this clonotype: Its antigen remains unidentified.

TCRdb processed the 5' RACE reads anew with MiXCR; each CDR3 protein has one entry. The table records hundreds of thousands of distinct CDR3 sequences, about 24% of them present only once. V was clipped by 6 bases and J by 6 bases, with 14 bases between them. The CDR3 is 13 residues long. This receptor was obtained from an adult woman who had mild COVID-19 (a few samples of this study predate the infection). Cell type and time point are not known. Sequencing was carried out using PBMCs or a T cell subset sorted from them (not recorded which). V usage is TRBV12-3 or TRBV12-4 and J usage is TRBJ1-1, with a possible D match to TRBD1 (5 bases). This chain's CDR3 is CASSNKDSPEAFF. In DNA form, the CDR3 reads TGTGCCAGCAGCAACAAAGACAGCCCTGAAGCTTTCTTT.